This TCR beta chain was sequenced for a study of T cell responses to AZD1222 COVID-19 vaccine. The overall study: Analyses pooled second doses at about 4 or about 12 weeks. Study-wide findings and caveats: Without day 14 samples, only post-peak T cell repertoires were studied. Females outnumbered males among donors, who were mostly white British; clonal diversity was possibly underestimated.

The protocol was immunoSEQ multiplex PCR, while the TCRdb copy is restricted to in-frame clones and leaves out a portion. Seen here are 150,000 to 200,000 clones, about 92% observed once, and the top ten hold roughly 2.2%. CDR1 is SGHDT and CDR2 is YYEEEE in the germline V gene. The CDR3 runs to 14 residues. The germline V and J ends were trimmed by 4 bases and 5 bases, with 15 bases remaining between them. Of note for this clone: Its antigen is unknown.

The TCR originated in an adult in good health. The V call is TRBV5-6, the J call TRBJ1-2; TRBD1 might be the D (5 bases). The specimen was peripheral blood, collected on day 0 of AZD1222 vaccination. CDR3 protein: CASSRPGTDYGYTF. In nucleotides, the CDR3 is TGTGCCAGCAGCCGGCCTGGGACTGATTATGGCTACACCTTC.